Listed here are 32 T cell receptor beta chains from one sample, sequenced in a study of cytomegalovirus exposure and HLA in healthy donors (dated by TCRdb to the late 2010s). The library came from the immunoSEQ multiplex PCR assay. A mixture of 60 forward primers for TCR Vbeta segments and 13 reverse primers for TCR Jbeta segments was used in the multiplex PCR. TCRdb's version of the immuneACCESS table is confined to in-frame rearrangements and falls short of the full clone set. An unresolved V gene accounts for under half of the shortfall where checked; the remainder is of unknown origin. The sample table shows about 110,000 clones, and approximately 84% are seen once. The ten largest clones represent about 2.2% of the sample. Source material: PBMCs. Receptors originate from a man aged 25-40 years in good health and CMV-seronegative.

The chain joins TRBV30 to TRBJ1-1, with D possibly matching TRBD1 (5 bases). V was trimmed by 4 bases and J by 0 bases, leaving 12 bases between them. Per germline, CDR1 GTSNPN and CDR2 SVGIG (reference sequence). The CDR3 extends over 14 amino acids. Here the CDR3 reads CAWNGAMMNTEAFF. The DNA for the CDR3 is TGTGCCTGGAATGGGGCGATGATGAACACTGAAGCTTTCTTT.

The chain couples TRBV15 to TRBJ2-1, with 10 bases identical to TRBD1. The CDR3 has 16 residues. J was trimmed by 7 bases and V by 0 bases; bases with no gene match: 6. Germline V gene sequence: CDR1 LNHNV, CDR2 YYDKDF (reference sequence). DNA for the CDR3: TGTGCCACCAGCAGAGAAGCAGGACAGGGGGGGAATGAGCAGTTCTTC. Protein product: CATSREAGQGGNEQFF.

The chain links TRBV7-2 to TRBJ2-3; D possibly corresponds to TRBD1 (6 bases). Germline-derived CDR1 and CDR2 are SGHTA and FQGNSA. The CDR3 sequence is 14 residues long. V lost 5 bases and J lost 4, with 13 bases in between. The CDR3 DNA reads TGTGCCAGCAGCCTGCTACAGGGTCCAGATACGCAGTATTTT. It codes for CASSLLQGPDTQYF.

This clone was seen only a few times. The V gene is TRBV2, the J gene TRBJ2-7, with 9 bases lining up with TRBD2. V trimming: 8 bases; J trimming: 3 bases; junction bases outside the gene matches: 8. CDR1 and CDR2 (germline): SNHLY, FYNNEI. The CDR3 is made up of 14 amino acids. The CDR3 nucleotides read TGTGCCAGCTCTACGCGGGGGGGAGGCTACGAGCAGTACTTC. Translated, it gives CASSTRGGGYEQYF.

The chain links TRBV30 to TRBJ2-1, with D tentatively TRBD1 (6 bases). CDR3 length equals 13 residues. The germline gives CDR1 GTSNPN, CDR2 SVGIG (reference sequence). V was shortened by 4 bases and J by 10 bases, with 17 bases between the two germline ends. CDR3 sequence (DNA): TGTGCCTGGAAGTTCAGGGGTTATTTAGAGCAGTTCTTC. Protein sequence: CAWKFRGYLEQFF.

This clone has just one count. The chain links TRBV5-1 to TRBJ1-4; TRBD1 is a possible D gene (5 bases). The CDR3 runs 14 residues. CDR1 and CDR2 (germline): SGHRS, YFSETQ. The V end lost 5 bases, the J end lost 1 base, and 9 bases lay between the germline ends. The chain's CDR3 is CASRVGVTNEKLFF. CDR3 in DNA: TGCGCCAGCAGAGTAGGGGTAACTAATGAAAAACTGTTTTTT.

V and J are TRBV7-8 and TRBJ2-7; D ambiguous. Germline CDR1 reads SGHVS; CDR2 reads FQNEAQ. The CDR3 totals 14 residues. V shed 5 bases and J shed 2 bases, with 13 bases lying between them. CDR3 residues: CASSPRLRTYEQYF. The CDR3 DNA reads TGTGCCAGCAGCCCTAGGCTGCGGACCTACGAGCAGTACTTC.

The chain has TRBV20-1 and TRBJ2-5; D remains unclear. CDR3 length: 11 residues. Germline loops: CDR1 DFQATT, CDR2 SNEGSKA (reference sequence). Between the trimmed V and J ends, which lost 3 bases and 2 bases, there was a span of 4 bases. This CDR3 is CSARRQETQYF. As DNA, the CDR3 is TGCAGTGCTAGGCGGCAAGAGACCCAGTACTTC.

The CDR3 loop reads CAWSPEGTYEQYF. DNA of the CDR3: TGTGCCTGGAGTCCGGAGGGCACCTACGAGCAGTACTTC. The chain joins TRBV30 to TRBJ2-7, with D maybe TRBD2 (6 bases). The CDR3 has 13 residues. Germline V gene lookup returns CDR1 GTSNPN and CDR2 SVGIG (reference sequence). Trimming took 2 bases from V and 2 from J, leaving 10 bases between them.

The DNA of the CDR3 is TGTGCCTGGAGTGTAGTAGGGGGCAGCACCGGGGAGCTGTTTTTT. Amino acids: CAWSVVGGSTGELFF. The V and J genes are TRBV30 and TRBJ2-2; 7 nucleotides line up with TRBD1. This CDR3 has 15 residues. V shed 0 bases, J shed 4 bases, and the junction held 5 bases outside the gene matches. Germline CDR1 reads GTSNPN; CDR2 reads SVGIG (reference sequence).

The V call is TRBV28, the J call TRBJ2-7; a weak D match, TRBD2 (5 bases). The CDR3 totals 14 residues. The germline V and J ends were trimmed by 3 bases and 6 bases, with 15 bases remaining between them. The germline V gene encodes CDR1 MDHEN and CDR2 SYDVKM. DNA for the CDR3: TGTGCCAGCAGTTTCCGGGCCATCCGGGGCGAGCAGTACTTC. Amino acids: CASSFRAIRGEQYF.

The chain carries TRBV6-6 and TRBJ1-2, with D perhaps TRBD1 (6 bases). Trimming took off 7 bases at V and 5 bases at J, with 11 bases between the two ends. The length of the CDR3 is 12 residues. Germline V CDR1 and CDR2: MNHNY, SVGAGI (reference sequence). The chain's CDR3 is CASTQGGYGYTF. CDR3 in DNA: TGTGCCAGCACCCAAGGGGGATATGGCTACACCTTC.

This clone came up once. This rearrangement joins TRBV6-5 to TRBJ1-3, with TRBD1 matching over 7 bases. The germline CDR1 and CDR2 sequences are MNHEY and SVGAGI. After removal of 5 bases from V and 4 bases from J, the junction contained 2 bases not matched to a gene. This CDR3 comprises 13 residues. The CDR3 region has the DNA TGTGCCAGCAGTACAGGGGACGGAAACACCATATATTTT. Its translation: CASSTGDGNTIYF.

This sequence joins TRBV29-1 and TRBJ2-1; no firm D call. This CDR3 is 13 amino acids long. Trimming removed 0 bases at V and 4 bases at J, with 7 bases between. Germline loops: CDR1 SQVTM, CDR2 ANQGSEA. Written as DNA, the CDR3 is TGCAGCGTTGAAGAATTTCCTTACAATGAGCAGTTCTTC. Residues: CSVEEFPYNEQFF.

This clone occurred a few times. This chain links TRBV4-1 with TRBJ2-1; TRBD2 aligns across 10 bases. This CDR3 spans 16 amino acids. Germline values: CDR1 MGHRA, CDR2 YSYEKL. The trim removed 0 bases at V and 9 bases at J, leaving 8 bases unmatched. The CDR3 DNA reads TGCGCCAGCAGCCAAGATACAGCGGGGGGGTTTGGTGAGCAGTTCTTC. Its translation is CASSQDTAGGFGEQFF.

This chain links TRBV28 with TRBJ1-1; 9 bases map to TRBD1. CDR1 is MDHEN and CDR2 is SYDVKM in the germline V gene. The length of the CDR3 is 16 residues. Trimming at V came to 4 bases and at J to 0 bases, leaving 6 bases not matched to a gene. CDR3: CASSSAGTGLNTEAFF. CDR3 DNA sequence: TGTGCCAGCAGTTCGGCCGGGACAGGGTTGAACACTGAAGCTTTCTTT.

The chain recombines TRBV14 with TRBJ2-7; 7 bases line up with TRBD1. The CDR3 is 14 amino acids. V trimming: 3 bases; J trimming: 4 bases; junction bases outside the gene matches: 6. Looked up from germline, CDR1 is SGHDN and CDR2 is FVKESK. This CDR3 reads CASSHRDSTYEQYF. The CDR3 DNA reads as TGTGCCAGCAGCCACCGGGACAGTACTTACGAGCAGTACTTC. The full variable domain, with the rest looked up from reference TRBV14 and TRBJ2-7, is EAGVTQFPSHSVIEKGQTVTLRCDPISGHDNLYWYRRVMGKEIKFLLHFVKESKQDESGMPNNRFLAERTGGTYSTLKVQPAELEDSGVYFCASSHRDSTYEQYFGPGTRLTVT.

The gene calls are TRBV5-1 and TRBJ2-7; 12 bases agree with TRBD1. The V gene's germline CDR1 is SGHRS and CDR2 YFSETQ. This CDR3 is built from 15 residues. V shed 4 bases, J shed 5 bases, and the junction held 7 bases outside the gene matches. For the CDR3, the DNA is TGCGCCAGCAGCCAGGGACAGGGGGCGCTTCACGAGCAGTACTTC. Translated: CASSQGQGALHEQYF. The complete variable domain, with remaining parts taken from reference TRBV5-1 and TRBJ2-7, reads KAGVTQTPRYLIKTRGQQVTLSCSPISGHRSVSWYQQTPGQGLQFLFEYFSETQRNKGNFPGRFSGRQFSNSRSEMNVSTLELGDSALYLCASSQGQGALHEQYFGPGTRLTVT.

The V gene is TRBV27, the J gene TRBJ2-7, with D possibly TRBD2 on 5 matching bases. The CDR3 spans 12 residues. The V gene lost 7 bases and the J gene lost 7 bases, with 14 bases spanning the gap. The germline V gene encodes CDR1 MNHEY and CDR2 SMNVEV (reference sequence). The CDR3 region is CASTSGPGEQYF. Written as DNA, the CDR3 is TGTGCCAGCACCAGTGGGCCGGGGGAGCAGTACTTC.

The genes are TRBV28 and TRBJ1-2; no clear D gene. The V gene lost 4 bases and the J gene lost 1 base, with 4 bases spanning the gap. The CDR3 loop spans 12 amino acids. Germline assignment: CDR1 MDHEN and CDR2 SYDVKM. In DNA, the CDR3 is TGTGCCAGCAGTTCAAATAACTATGGCTACACCTTC. Its translation is CASSSNNYGYTF.

The J gene is TRBJ1-1, the V gene TRBV11-2; D is unclear. CDR3 length: 15 residues. CDR1 is SGHAT and CDR2 is FQNNGV in the germline V gene. Trimming left V 1 base short and J 3 bases short, with 12 bases between. The CDR3 DNA sequence: TGTGCCAGCAGCTTAGCACGGGAACTGGACACTGAAGCTTTCTTT. Amino acid sequence: CASSLARELDTEAFF.

This clone is a singleton in its sample. The chain carries TRBV19 and TRBJ2-7, with TRBD1 identical over 8 bases. V was pared by 5 bases and J by 6 bases, with 9 bases of the junction left unmatched. Germline values: CDR1 LNHDA, CDR2 SQIVND (reference sequence). The CDR3 length is 14 residues. In DNA form, the CDR3 reads TGTGCCAGTAGTCTCGACAGGGGTCCCTCCGAGCAGTACTTC. Its translation is CASSLDRGPSEQYF.

V and J are TRBV6-6 and TRBJ2-7; 7 nucleotides line up with TRBD2. V trimming: 6 bases; J trimming: 0 bases; junction bases outside the gene matches: 5. This CDR3 is 14 amino acids long. CDR1 and CDR2 from the germline V gene are MNHNY and SVGAGI (reference sequence). CDR3 amino acids: CASSLLAASYEQYF. CDR3 sequence (DNA): TGTGCCAGCAGCCTCCTAGCGGCCTCCTACGAGCAGTACTTC.

This clone was counted a few times. The J gene is TRBJ2-7, the V gene TRBV4-2, with 10 bases that match TRBD2. V lost 5 bases, J lost 0 bases, and 7 bases stayed unmatched. The CDR3 is 16 residues long. The V gene's germline CDR1 is LGHNA and CDR2 YNFKEQ. DNA of the CDR3: TGTGCCAGCAGCTCACCTAGCGGGAGCCTCTCCTACGAGCAGTACTTC. Translation gives CASSSPSGSLSYEQYF.

This rearrangement joins TRBV9 to TRBJ1-2; perhaps TRBD1 as D (6 bases). V lost 4 bases to trimming and J lost 4 bases, with 17 bases between them. The CDR3 is 15 amino acids. Germline V gives CDR1 SGDLS, CDR2 YYNGEE. CDR3 bases: TGTGCCAGCAGCACCTGGACAGACGAACTCTATGGCTACACCTTC. Translation gives CASSTWTDELYGYTF.

About this clone itself: This sample also contains other DNA sequences that code for the same CDR3. This chain links TRBV7-3 with TRBJ2-2, with a tentative D call TRBD1 (5 bases). This CDR3 has 14 amino acids. Looked up from germline, CDR1 is SGHTA and CDR2 is FQGTGA. V was shortened by 4 bases and J by 6 bases, with 12 bases between the two germline ends. The CDR3 nucleotides read TGTGCCAGCAGCTCCCGGCAGGGCGCCGGGGAGCTGTTTTTT. Residues: CASSSRQGAGELFF.

The chain joins TRBV30 to TRBJ2-7, with 8 bases that match TRBD1. Germline CDR1 reads GTSNPN; CDR2 reads SVGIG (reference sequence). Germline trimming cut 4 bases from V and 6 bases from J; bases unmatched to any gene: 5. This CDR3 contains 12 residues. CDR3 sequence reads: CAWTADRGEQYF. In nucleotides, the CDR3 is TGTGCCTGGACCGCAGACAGGGGCGAGCAGTACTTC.

The chain joins TRBV6-5 to TRBJ2-4; maybe TRBD2 (5 bases). CDR1 is MNHEY and CDR2 is SVGAGI in the germline V gene. The CDR3 loop spans 15 amino acids. The V and J ends lost 7 bases and 1 base respectively, with 14 bases between them. The CDR3 DNA reads TGTGCCAGCACCCGGACTTATGCCGCCAAAAACATTCAGTACTTC. Translation: CASTRTYAAKNIQYF.

The chain carries TRBV28 and TRBJ1-5; 7 bases are shared with TRBD1. Trimming at V came to 10 bases and at J to 7 bases, leaving 7 bases not matched to a gene. The CDR3 consists of 12 residues. Germline V gene sequence: CDR1 MDHEN, CDR2 SYDVKM. CDR3 DNA: TGTGCCATTACAGGGGTAGGGCAGCCCCAGCATTTT. Protein product: CAITGVGQPQHF.

The J gene is TRBJ2-1, the V gene TRBV7-9; perhaps TRBD2 as D (6 bases). Trimming took off 5 bases at V and 8 bases at J, with 13 bases between the two ends. This CDR3 is built from 13 residues. From germline, CDR1 is SEHNR and CDR2 FQNEAQ (reference sequence). The CDR3 spells CASSHPGEHEQFF. The DNA of the CDR3 is TGTGCCAGCAGCCACCCGGGGGAACATGAGCAGTTCTTC.

The table lists this clone with a few counts. This sequence joins TRBV9 and TRBJ1-1, with D tentatively TRBD1 (5 bases). V was clipped by 0 bases and J by 4 bases, with 7 bases between them. The CDR3 runs to 13 residues. The germline gives CDR1 SGDLS, CDR2 YYNGEE. CDR3 sequence (DNA): TGTGCCAGCAGCGTAGTAAGGGGCACTGAAGCTTTCTTT. It encodes CASSVVRGTEAFF.

The chain uses TRBV10-3 and TRBJ1-1, with 7 bases that match TRBD1. CDR3 size: 13 residues. V shed 6 bases, J shed 1 base, and the junction held 2 bases outside the gene matches. Germline assignment: CDR1 ENHRY and CDR2 SYGVKD. Here the CDR3 reads CAIRWTGNTEAFF. CDR3 DNA sequence: TGTGCCATCAGATGGACAGGGAACACTGAAGCTTTCTTT.